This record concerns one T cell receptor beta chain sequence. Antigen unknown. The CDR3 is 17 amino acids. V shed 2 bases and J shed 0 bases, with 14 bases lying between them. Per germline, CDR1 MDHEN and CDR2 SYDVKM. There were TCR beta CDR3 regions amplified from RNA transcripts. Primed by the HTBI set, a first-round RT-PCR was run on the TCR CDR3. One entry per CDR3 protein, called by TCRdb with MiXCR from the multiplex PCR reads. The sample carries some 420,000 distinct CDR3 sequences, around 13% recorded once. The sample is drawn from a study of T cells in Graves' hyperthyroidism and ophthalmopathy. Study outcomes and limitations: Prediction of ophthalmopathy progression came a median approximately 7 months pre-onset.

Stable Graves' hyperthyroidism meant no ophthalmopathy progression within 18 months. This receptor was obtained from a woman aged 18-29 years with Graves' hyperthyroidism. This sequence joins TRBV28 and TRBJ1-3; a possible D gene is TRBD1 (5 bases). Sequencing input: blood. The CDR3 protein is CASSLHVGVPSGNTIYF. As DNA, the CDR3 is TGTGCCAGCAGTTTACATGTGGGGGTACCCTCTGGAAACACCATATATTTT.